These 14 T cell receptor beta chains were all obtained from the same sample, sequenced in a study of Ad26.COV2.S vaccination and SARS-CoV-2 variants. This table comes from immunoSEQ multiplex PCR, and its TCRdb copy is limited to in-frame clones, with some not included. The data show about 480,000 clones, 87% seen once. Treatment indicated: roughly 20 received Ad26.COV2.S at low or high dose, single or two shots; about five received placebo; per-sample allocation not given. Sampling was done on day 63 after the first vaccine or placebo injection. Sequenced here: peripheral blood, sampled in a trial of Ad26.COV2.S vaccine versus placebo. These receptors were taken from a person between 18 and 60 years old who received the Ad26.COV2.S COVID-19 vaccine or a placebo.

This sequence joins TRBV4-3 and TRBJ2-6; the D gene is possibly TRBD2 (5 bases). In germline, CDR1 is LGHNA, CDR2 YSLEER. Trimming took off 1 base at V and 0 bases at J, with 19 bases between the two ends. This CDR3 spans 20 amino acids. The CDR3 loop reads CASSQGRAAGLGSGANVLTF. DNA for the CDR3: TGCGCCAGCAGCCAAGGAAGGGCGGCAGGACTCGGCTCTGGGGCCAACGTCCTGACTTTC.

V gene TRBV28 combines with J gene TRBJ1-1; D unresolved. Germline assignment: CDR1 MDHEN and CDR2 SYDVKM. The CDR3 totals 13 residues. V lost 5 bases, J lost 1 base, and 8 bases lay in between. The CDR3 protein is CASSPFRNTEAFF. Here the CDR3 DNA reads TGTGCCAGCAGTCCCTTTAGGAACACTGAAGCTTTCTTT.

This sequence joins TRBV6-5 and TRBJ1-5; D may be TRBD1 (5 bases). CDR3 length: 13 amino acids. Deletions cut 7 bases from V and 3 bases from J, with 10 bases between. CDR1 MNHEY and CDR2 SVGAGI come from the germline V gene. In nucleotides, the CDR3 is TGTGCCAGCACCCCTGGGGCCAATCAGCCCCAGCATTTT. It is translated as CASTPGANQPQHF.

This clone was seen a single time. The chain uses TRBV29-1 and TRBJ2-1; a possible D gene is TRBD2 (6 bases). V lost 6 bases, J lost 0 bases, and 30 bases lay in between. CDR1 SQVTM and CDR2 ANQGSEA come from the germline V gene. The CDR3 is made up of 20 amino acids. The CDR3 DNA follows: TGCAGCGTGGGCCTTGGACTAATTCAAGCCAAGAGGAGCTCCTACAATGAGCAGTTCTTC. Translation: CSVGLGLIQAKRSSYNEQFF.

The chain joins TRBV3-1 (or the pseudogene TRBV3-2) to TRBJ2-7; TRBD1 agrees at 9 bases. The J segment lost 5 bases and the V segment lost 6 bases, leaving 5 bases of the junction unmatched. From germline, CDR1 is LGHDT and CDR2 YNNKEL (reference sequence). The CDR3 extends over 13 amino acids. DNA of the CDR3: TGTGCCAGCAGTGGGACAGGGATAAACGAGCAGTACTTC. Residues: CASSGTGINEQYF.

V and J are TRBV19 and TRBJ1-2; D remains unclear. The CDR3 has 12 residues. V lost 4 bases and J 9 bases, leaving 12 bases between the germline ends. Germline CDR1 and CDR2: LNHDA and SQIVND (reference sequence). In DNA, the CDR3 is TGTGCCAGTAGTACCACCCGCCGGAGCTACACCTTC. Its protein product is CASSTTRRSYTF.

V gene TRBV18 combines with J gene TRBJ2-2; no clear D. Per the germline V gene, CDR1 is KGHSH and CDR2 is LQKENI. The CDR3 totals 12 residues. Trimming left V 2 bases short and J 6 bases short, with 4 bases between. CDR3 loop: CASSPSAGELFF. CDR3 in DNA: TGTGCCAGCTCACCATCTGCCGGGGAGCTGTTTTTT.

A remark on this clone: The conserved phenylalanine or tryptophan is not found at the CDR3 terminus, so this likely reflects a read error. Because the CDR3's place on the DNA is in doubt, the DNA is left out and the CDR3 is given as listed by TCRdb. This chain uses TRBV7-9 with TRBJ1-6. The germline V gene encodes CDR1 SEHNR and CDR2 FQNEAQ (reference sequence). The CDR3 is 10 residues long, counting both termini. CDR3 sequence: CASSSNHFGN.

V and J are TRBV28 and TRBJ2-2; 10 nucleotides match TRBD2. The CDR3 sequence is 13 residues long. Germline CDR1 is MDHEN and CDR2 is SYDVKM. The trim removed 8 bases at V and 8 bases at J, leaving 5 bases unmatched. The CDR3 loop is CASRTSGQGELFF. DNA of the CDR3: TGTGCCAGCCGGACTAGCGGCCAGGGGGAGCTGTTTTTT.

This clone occurred a few times. The CDR3 nucleotides read TGTGCCACCAGCATGGGACTAGTCACCGGGGAGCTGTTTTTT. This codes for CATSMGLVTGELFF. The rearrangement joins TRBV15 to TRBJ2-2, with 8 bases identical to TRBD2. The CDR3 has 14 residues. V shed 4 bases, J shed 4 bases, and the junction held 2 bases outside the gene matches. Germline lookup yields CDR1 LNHNV and CDR2 YYDKDF (reference sequence).

The chain carries TRBV7-2 and TRBJ2-3; possible D gene TRBD2, 6 bases. CDR3 length: 15 amino acids. In germline, CDR1 is SGHTA, CDR2 FQGNSA. V was pared by 5 bases and J by 6 bases, with 18 bases between. This CDR3 is CASSQAGLLKDTQYF. The CDR3 DNA sequence: TGTGCCAGCAGCCAGGCGGGGCTCCTCAAGGATACGCAGTATTTT.

The gene calls are TRBV6-6 and TRBJ1-3; D possibly corresponds to TRBD1 (5 bases). CDR1 is MNHNY and CDR2 is SVGAGI in the germline V gene (reference sequence). This CDR3 is 14 amino acids long. V lost 6 bases and J lost 3, with 12 bases in between. The CDR3 spells CASSPGTYGNTIYF. CDR3 coding DNA: TGTGCCAGCAGCCCAGGGACTTATGGAAACACCATATATTTT.

This clone was observed a few times. V and J are TRBV18 and TRBJ1-1; D uncertain. The CDR3 extends over 15 amino acids. The V gene lost 3 bases and the J gene lost 1 base, with 12 bases spanning the gap. Germline CDR1 and CDR2: KGHSH and LQKENI. DNA of the CDR3: TGTGCCAGCTCACCCGGTCCGGGCAAGAACACTGAAGCTTTCTTT. Residues: CASSPGPGKNTEAFF.

The chain links TRBV27 to TRBJ2-7, with 9 bases lining up with TRBD2. J lost 6 bases, V lost 4 bases, and 10 bases had no gene match. From germline, CDR1 is MNHEY and CDR2 SMNVEV (reference sequence). CDR3 size: 15 residues. CDR3: CASSYIAGEGVEQYF. For the CDR3, the DNA is TGTGCCAGCAGTTATATAGCGGGAGAGGGCGTCGAGCAGTACTTC.